This T cell receptor (beta chain) emerged from a study of cytomegalovirus exposure and HLA in healthy donors (dated by TCRdb to 2017 to 2019). Notes on the research overall: According to an earlier analysis of 450 to 650 of the donors, roughly 180 million T cells yielded 90 million to 130 million unique TCR beta sequences and more than 250 Gb of sequence data. About 300 gigabases of sequencing data and around 88 million unique TCR sequences made up an early release that covered under 750 HLA-typed donors. Among the roughly 390 genotyped donors, 81% belonged to the genetic ancestry cluster associated with self-reported Caucasian donors. The aim of the study was to test whether cataloging public T cell receptors could identify signatures of past pathogen exposure. The study used immunosequencing to profile the T cell repertoires of about 670 subjects and linked those repertoires to cytomegalovirus serostatus. A separate validation cohort of 100 to 150 different subjects was used in addition to the roughly 670-subject first cohort. High-throughput TCR immunosequencing, statistical association of individual TCRs with disease status, and machine learning were combined to predict cytomegalovirus infection status. A later analysis re-analyzed previously published TCR beta repertoires from 666 donors and added high-resolution HLA genotyping to study TCR occurrence patterns. Rather than drawing on any new phenotypic data, the later analysis identified candidate immune exposures from TCR beta sequences and the way those sequences occurred across donors. To decide whether each TCR beta V gene segment behaved as functional or pseudogenic, an earlier analysis of approximately 600 of the donors relied on high-throughput TCR beta sequencing. Donor age, sex, ethnicity and CMV serostatus were collected together with the repertoire data. A later genetic analysis used genome-wide SNP genotypes for about 65% of the roughly 700 donors, treating that subset as a discovery cohort. All discovery cohort repertoires had been generated using a single sequencing platform. Both class I and class II loci were covered by HLA typing, at four-digit resolution. The number of typed donors differed by locus: about 620-640 for A, B, C, DRB1 and DQB1; 500 to 550 for DQA1; some 610 for DPA1; and some 450 for DPB1. About five DR-DQ haplotypes were treated as single units for association and clustering because of strong linkage in the cohort. Across 300 to 400 genotyped donors of the cohort, an average of approximately 200,000 unique TCR beta nucleotide sequences per donor were sequenced, and 15% to 20% of those sequences were non-productive.

The research as a whole found: A few of the identified cytomegalovirus-associated TCR beta chains were confirmed in vitro to be specific for cytomegalovirus antigens. Because the 87-base-pair reads could not distinguish some IMGT-functional V segments, including TRBV6-2 and TRBV6-3, those segments were excluded. HLA typing was unavailable for some donors at each locus, so association tests used only the typed subset. According to a later analysis, TCR association rates differed among HLA loci, with DRB1 alleles showing the most associated TCRs and HLA-C alleles showing the fewest. A later analysis reported that several top co-occurrence clusters appeared linked to parvovirus B19, influenza, CMV and Epstein-Barr virus. Because counts were too low, seventeen rarely observed V segments, including chromosome 9 orphons, were excluded from the earlier analysis of roughly 580 of the donors. In a later genetic analysis, fewer N-insertions in productive TCRs were reported among donors in an Asian-associated ancestry cluster than the roughly 700-donor mean. The classifier was reported to diagnose cytomegalovirus status with high specificity and sensitivity in both the original and validation cohorts. According to a later analysis, most CMV-associated TCR beta chains appeared to be HLA-restricted, and the HLA associations seemed to be driven largely by CMV exposure. A later analysis found that HLA-associated TCR beta chains were more clonally expanded and had lower generation probabilities than equally common non-associated chains. When HLA alleles, especially DR and DQ, strongly co-occurred, attributing TCR associations to individual alleles was difficult. A further reported finding was that TCR beta sequences accurately predicted the HLA-A and HLA-B alleles for most subjects in the first cohort. In a later analysis, around 17,000 TCR beta sequences were associated with specific HLA alleles at a false discovery rate of 0.05. A cluster of highly shared sequence variants was judged likely to be a technical artifact of the sequencing pipeline. In a later genetic analysis, a missense DCLRE1C variant was associated with V-gene and J-gene trimming of TCR beta chains, and the association was replicated in an independent cohort. Sequencing depth was assumed to be roughly uniform across donors in the presence/absence analyses, though that assumption may not hold. CMV serostatus was the only immune exposure information available for the cohort. The study listed 150 to 200 TCR beta chains as associated with cytomegalovirus. The authors suggested that the approach could potentially be extended to other disease states and immunological phenotypes. While some public TCRs were present in many individuals, most TCR sequences turned up only very rarely across donors. Linkage disequilibrium might explain the correlated functional status among segregating V segments, but an unknown experimental factor could not be excluded. Broadly in line with IMGT annotations, most TCR beta V segments showed up in productive rearrangements about 87% or about 30% of the time in an earlier analysis of about 500 of the donors. Only TCR beta chains were sequenced in this cohort, and the absence of alpha or paired-chain data limited detectable features.

Concerning this clone: The target of this receptor is not known.

Libraries were built with the immunoSEQ multiplex PCR assay. A mixture of 60 forward primers for TCR Vbeta segments and 13 reverse primers for TCR Jbeta segments was used in the multiplex PCR. The CDR3 region of rearranged TCR beta genes was amplified from genomic DNA with a multiplex PCR assay. On the Illumina HiSeq System, the amplified TCR beta libraries were sequenced as 87-base-pair reads. In the source study's methods: Across the roughly 640 repertoires, a later analysis counted tens of millions of unique TCR beta chains, roughly 11 million of which were shared by at least two donors. To remove PCR and sequencing errors, raw reads were error-corrected and collapsed into unique sequences using a nearest-neighbor algorithm that merged closely related sequences. CDR3 sequences were aligned to IMGT reference sequences to assign V, D and J gene segments. For a sequence to be retained, at least a six-nucleotide match to both a V gene segment and a J gene segment was required. A rearrangement counted as productive if the CDR3 had no stop codons and remained in frame with V and J, and every other rearrangement counted as non-productive. CDR3 was defined by IMGT convention, running from the second conserved V-encoded cysteine to the conserved J-encoded phenylalanine. Sequences without an unambiguous match to a single V gene segment were excluded from the earlier analysis of several hundred of the donors. An earlier analysis of fewer than 650 of the donors classified V segments as functional when productive rearrangements were above 56.7% and as segregating when the standard deviation between donors was above 5%. A statistical classification framework was built to diagnose cytomegalovirus status from the catalog of TCR beta chain sequences. A later analysis assigned V and J genes by comparing TCR nucleotide sequences with IMGT/GENE-DB human TR gene sequences. The TCRdist pipeline was used in a later analysis to assign CDR3 sequences and most-parsimonious VDJ recombination scenarios. In a later analysis, each TCR beta chain was defined by its CDR3 amino acid sequence together with its V-gene family, and reads lacking a unique V-gene family were excluded. As a way to deal with suspected cross-contamination and a sequencing artifact, a later analysis dropped hundreds of nucleotide sequences that were highly shared and had low generation probability. In a later analysis, a clonal expansion index was calculated for each public chain from normalized within-repertoire ranks of inferred template counts. Generation probabilities in a later analysis came from a VDJ recombination model fitted to out-of-frame rearrangements, and those results were checked against IGoR. In a later analysis, hypergeometric tests were used to score TCR-TCR, TCR-HLA and TCR-CMV co-occurrence, with a repertoire-size bias correction applied to TCR pairs. To estimate false discovery rates, a later analysis permuted the HLA or CMV assignments 20 times. In a later analysis, co-occurring TCRs were grouped with DBSCAN, and TCRdist sequence similarity was added when clustering was performed within HLA-allele-positive subsets. Repertoires with fewer than 30,000 or more than 120,000 public chains were left out of co-occurrence clustering, as were five repertoires with anomalous nucleotide sharing. Entries here come from immuneACCESS through TCRdb and include only in-frame sequences with V and J called. Some clones fail to appear in such tables; in the studies checked, an unresolved V gene covers under half of the shortfall, and the cause of the remainder is unknown. That table gives V, J and clone size, and the DNA gave D and trimming. This sample's listing comprises 150,000 or so clones. Under 2% of the sample is held by the ten biggest clonotypes.

Taken from the germline V gene, the CDR1 and CDR2 loops are SNHLY and FYNNEI. V is cut back by 7 bases and J by 6 bases, with 12 bases in the junction unmatched. The CDR3 has 16 amino acids, counting the end cysteine and phenylalanine. The entry retains the CDR3 DNA only, 48 bases that are in frame from base 1. In total, over 600 healthy bone marrow donors made up the cohort. All cohort members were sampled while nominally healthy, although unrecorded immune exposures were likely present. The donor tested CMV seronegative and was one of the 352 seronegative cohort members. A peripheral blood sample was provided by each donor, and peripheral blood mononuclear cells were used for TCR beta sequencing. The Qiagen DNeasy Blood Extraction Kit was used to extract genomic DNA from the blood cell samples.

The V and J genes are TRBV2 and TRBJ2-2; TRBD2 lines up with 9 middle nucleotides. The sample was PBMCs. This clonotype originated in a woman in her fifties or sixties in good health and CMV-seronegative. The DNA is as follows: TGTGCCAGCACCCAAAATTGGGTAGCGGGAGCCGGGGAGCTGTTTTTT. This sequence encodes CASTQNWVAGAGELFF.